The 30 T cell receptor beta chains presented below share a single source sample, sequenced in a study of blood T cell repertoires in COVID-19. Assay: immunoSEQ multiplex PCR; the TCRdb copy retains only in-frame clones and omits some. In the table there are some 80,000 clones, 75% to 85% of which are singletons. The sequencing input was peripheral blood. These receptors were obtained from a woman aged 80 or over with active or convalescent COVID-19.

This clone was counted once. The chain joins TRBV5-5 to TRBJ2-2; TRBD2 is a possible D gene (5 bases). In germline, CDR1 is SGHKS, CDR2 YYEKEE (reference sequence). V was pared by 4 bases and J by 0 bases, with 10 bases between. The length of the CDR3 is 15 residues. The CDR3 here is CASSPTGTNTGELFF. In nucleotides, the CDR3 is TGTGCCAGCAGCCCGACCGGGACGAACACCGGGGAGCTGTTTTTT.

This sequence joins TRBV19 and TRBJ2-7; 9 nucleotides line up with TRBD1. V dropped 5 bases and J dropped 5; count of bases not matched to a gene: 7. The germline CDR1 and CDR2 sequences are LNHDA and SQIVND (reference sequence). The CDR3 runs to 14 residues. The CDR3 DNA is TGTGCCAGTAGTTTCGGGACAGGGACCCACGAGCAGTACTTC. This codes for CASSFGTGTHEQYF.

Worth noting for this clone: Other DNA sequences in this sample translate to the same CDR3. The V gene is TRBV29-1, the J gene TRBJ2-7, with a weak D call TRBD2 (6 bases). CDR1 and CDR2 (germline): SQVTM, ANQGSEA. This CDR3 region has 13 residues. Trimming took 2 bases from V and 2 from J, leaving 10 bases between them. CDR3: CSVEKLAPYEQYF. For the CDR3, the DNA is TGCAGCGTTGAAAAACTAGCTCCCTACGAGCAGTACTTC.

The chain carries TRBV14 and TRBJ2-2; a weak D match, TRBD1 (6 bases). This CDR3 contains 17 residues. V lost 4 bases, J lost 4 bases, and 19 bases lay in between. Per the germline V gene, CDR1 is SGHDN and CDR2 is FVKESK. The CDR3 DNA is TGTGCCAGCAGCCCCAGGGGTAGGGATTTTCGCACCGGGGAGCTGTTTTTT. Amino acid sequence: CASSPRGRDFRTGELFF.

V gene TRBV7-9 combines with J gene TRBJ2-3; possibly TRBD2 for D (5 bases). The germline V gene has CDR1 SEHNR and CDR2 FQNEAQ (reference sequence). Trimming pared 5 bases from V and 4 bases from J, leaving 16 bases between. This CDR3 region has 15 residues. CDR3 coding DNA: TGTGCCAGCAGCCCCCGGGCTAGCTGGGCAGATACGCAGTATTTT. Amino acids: CASSPRASWADTQYF.

V gene TRBV15 combines with J gene TRBJ2-3, with no clear D. This CDR3 region has 12 residues. The germline V gene has CDR1 LNHNV and CDR2 YYDKDF (reference sequence). The V end lost 1 base, the J end lost 5 bases, and 4 bases lay between the germline ends. In DNA form, the CDR3 reads TGTGCCACCAGCAGAGCCTTAGATACGCAGTATTTT. It translates to CATSRALDTQYF. The complete variable domain, with remaining parts taken from reference TRBV15 and TRBJ2-3, reads DAMVIQNPRYQVTQFGKPVTLSCSQTLNHNVMYWYQQKSSQAPKLLFHYYDKDFNNEADTPDNFQSRRPNTSFCFLDIRSPGLGDTAMYLCATSRALDTQYFGPGTRLTVL.

The chain employs TRBV7-2 and TRBJ1-6; D not certain. Germline V gives CDR1 SGHTA, CDR2 FQGNSA. The CDR3 consists of 15 residues. The V end lost 1 base, the J end lost 9 bases, and 13 bases lay between the germline ends. The chain's CDR3 is CASSLESAGLSPLHF. CDR3 sequence (DNA): TGTGCCAGCAGCTTAGAGTCTGCGGGCCTTTCACCCCTCCACTTT.

This chain joins TRBV9 and TRBJ2-1; D uncertain. This CDR3 region has 11 residues. Germline CDR1 reads SGDLS; CDR2 reads YYNGEE. V lost 0 bases and J lost 7, with 2 bases in between. The CDR3 nucleotides read TGTGCCAGCAGCGTAGCTAATGAGCAGTTCTTC. Protein product: CASSVANEQFF.

The CDR3 nucleotides are TGTGCCAGCAGTCCGGTTGTTAGCAATCAGCCCCAGCATTTT. Translated: CASSPVVSNQPQHF. The chain employs TRBV2 and TRBJ1-5; no reliable D call. Germline V gives CDR1 SNHLY, CDR2 FYNNEI. Between the trimmed V and J ends, which lost 5 bases and 0 bases, there was a span of 8 bases. The CDR3 is 14 residues long.

This clone was seen once. The J gene is TRBJ2-6, the V gene TRBV6-2 or TRBV6-3; TRBD1 agrees at 7 bases. From germline, CDR1 is MNHEY and CDR2 SVGEGT. V gave up 4 bases and J gave up 0 bases; unmatched junction bases: 15. The CDR3 length is 20 residues. This CDR3 reads CASSSGPPGQYFSGANVLTF. The DNA of the CDR3 is TGTGCCAGCAGTTCCGGTCCCCCGGGACAGTACTTCTCTGGGGCCAACGTCCTGACTTTC.

The genes are TRBV3-1 (or the pseudogene TRBV3-2) and TRBJ2-2; 15 positions agree with TRBD2. Trimming cost V 4 bases and J 6 bases; bases outside gene matches: 12. The CDR3 has 19 residues. Germline CDR1 LGHDT, CDR2 YNNKEL (reference sequence). CDR3: CASSRGTSGRFFHPGELFF. The DNA for the CDR3 is TGTGCCAGCAGCCGAGGGACTAGCGGGAGGTTCTTTCACCCCGGGGAGCTGTTTTTT.

The rearrangement links TRBV4-3 to TRBJ2-3; a weak D match, TRBD2 (6 bases). V was cut by 4 bases and J by 6 bases, with 14 bases left in between. The CDR3 sequence is 14 residues long. The germline V gene encodes CDR1 LGHNA and CDR2 YSLEER. The CDR3 protein is CASSLQGGADTQYF. For the CDR3, the DNA is TGCGCCAGCAGCCTCCAAGGCGGGGCCGATACGCAGTATTTT.

This clone came up once. The chain has TRBV5-1 and TRBJ1-4; no reliable D call. CDR1 is SGHRS and CDR2 is YFSETQ in the germline V gene. The CDR3 covers 18 residues. Trimming pared 2 bases from V and 5 bases from J, leaving 22 bases between. The CDR3 loop is CASSFSPTVPYSNEKLFF. The CDR3 region has the DNA TGCGCCAGCAGCTTTAGCCCTACGGTGCCCTATTCGAATGAAAAACTGTTTTTT.

The chain joins TRBV7-3 to TRBJ1-1; D may be TRBD1 (5 bases). CDR3 size: 14 residues. Germline V gene sequence: CDR1 SGHTA, CDR2 FQGTGA. Trimming took 2 bases from V and 4 from J, leaving 11 bases between them. The CDR3 spells CASSLLGGLTEAFF. The CDR3 DNA reads TGTGCCAGCAGCTTATTGGGGGGTCTCACTGAAGCTTTCTTT. The whole variable domain, filled in from reference TRBV7-3 and TRBJ1-1, reads GAGVSQTPSNKVTEKGKYVELRCDPISGHTALYWYRQSLGQGPEFLIYFQGTGAADDSGLPNDRFFAVRPEGSVSTLKIQRTERGDSAVYLCASSLLGGLTEAFFGQGTRLTVV.

This clone was counted a few times. J is TRBJ2-7 and V is TRBV5-5; 8 bases are a match to TRBD2. The V and J ends lost 2 bases and 0 bases, in that order; junction bases with no gene match: 4. The CDR3 length is 15 residues. Germline V gives CDR1 SGHKS, CDR2 YYEKEE (reference sequence). In DNA form, the CDR3 reads TGTGCCAGCAGCTTTATAGCGGGGAACTCCTACGAGCAGTACTTC. Encoded protein: CASSFIAGNSYEQYF.

The CDR3 DNA reads TGTGCCAGCAGCCCCATGGACGGGGGGCAGTACGAGCAGTACTTC. Its protein product is CASSPMDGGQYEQYF. This chain uses TRBV11-2 with TRBJ2-7; the D gene is possibly TRBD2 (7 bases). The V gene's germline CDR1 is SGHAT and CDR2 FQNNGV. The CDR3 contains 15 residues. Trimming stripped 5 bases from V and 4 bases from J, with 18 bases between.

The rearrangement joins TRBV27 to TRBJ1-4; 8 nucleotides align to TRBD1. Germline loops: CDR1 MNHEY, CDR2 SMNVEV (reference sequence). The CDR3 is made up of 17 amino acids. The trim removed 1 base at V and 5 bases at J, leaving 9 bases unmatched. The DNA for the CDR3 is TGTGCCAGCAGTTTATGGACCACGACAGGGGTGAATGAAAAACTGTTTTTT. It codes for CASSLWTTTGVNEKLFF.

This sequence joins TRBV4-3 and TRBJ2-7, with a possible D match to TRBD2 (6 bases). This CDR3 is built from 15 residues. The V gene's germline CDR1 is LGHNA and CDR2 YSLEER. V was pared by 1 base and J by 1 base, with 11 bases between. This chain's CDR3 is CASSQGAGQSYEQYF. The CDR3 nucleotides read TGCGCCAGCAGCCAAGGGGCGGGGCAATCCTACGAGCAGTACTTC.

The gene calls are TRBV6-2 or TRBV6-3 and TRBJ1-5, with D tentatively TRBD1 (6 bases). V lost 5 bases, J lost 0 bases, and 11 bases lay in between. The CDR3 is made up of 15 amino acids. CDR1 is MNHEY and CDR2 is SVGEGT in the germline V gene. CDR3 bases: TGTGCCAGCAGTCGCCGACAGGATAGCAATCAGCCCCAGCATTTT. Translated, it gives CASSRRQDSNQPQHF.

The chain combines TRBV6-5 with TRBJ2-6; D is undetermined. V was shortened by 6 bases and J by 2 bases, with 11 bases between the two germline ends. Germline CDR1 and CDR2: MNHEY and SVGAGI. CDR3 length: 15 amino acids. CDR3 residues: CASSFRSTGANVLTF. CDR3 coding DNA: TGTGCCAGCAGCTTTAGGAGTACTGGGGCCAACGTCCTGACTTTC.

The V and J genes are TRBV18 and TRBJ1-1; the D gene is possibly TRBD1 (5 bases). The CDR3 has 15 residues. Germline loops: CDR1 KGHSH, CDR2 LQKENI. Trimming stripped 0 bases from V and 1 base from J, with 9 bases between. The CDR3 loop is CASSPPRQGNTEAFF. CDR3 sequence (DNA): TGTGCCAGCTCACCACCGCGGCAGGGGAACACTGAAGCTTTCTTT.

This clone was seen more than once but under ten times. The chain is built from TRBV12-3 or TRBV12-4 and TRBJ1-1; D is unresolved. The CDR3 spans 13 residues. Trimming pared 6 bases from V and 1 base from J, leaving 9 bases between. CDR3 coding DNA: TGTGCCAGCAGCCTACAGAGGAACACTGAAGCTTTCTTT. It translates to CASSLQRNTEAFF.

The chain has TRBV5-1 and TRBJ2-1; TRBD1 matches at 7 bases. V shed 4 bases, J shed 1 base, and the junction held 11 bases outside the gene matches. This CDR3 comprises 17 residues. Germline assignment: CDR1 SGHRS and CDR2 YFSETQ. CDR3 amino acids: CASSRRTGWGSYNEQFF. CDR3 nucleotide sequence: TGCGCCAGCAGCAGGCGGACAGGTTGGGGGTCCTACAATGAGCAGTTCTTC.

The chain joins TRBV5-6 to TRBJ2-3, with a weak D call TRBD1 (6 bases). V was clipped by 3 bases and J by 6 bases, with 20 bases between them. Germline assignment: CDR1 SGHDT and CDR2 YYEEEE. The CDR3 contains 16 residues. This CDR3 reads CASSYVPGQGWDTQYF. The CDR3, as DNA: TGTGCCAGCAGCTACGTCCCGGGACAAGGTTGGGATACGCAGTATTTT.

The chain joins TRBV18 to TRBJ1-6; D not resolved. This CDR3 comprises 16 residues. Trimming pared 2 bases from V and 0 bases from J, leaving 8 bases between. CDR1 is KGHSH, CDR2 LQKENI, per germline. The CDR3 is CASSPDMSSYNSPLHF. In DNA, the CDR3 is TGTGCCAGCTCACCAGATATGAGCTCCTATAATTCACCCCTCCACTTT.

The rearrangement joins TRBV4-1 to TRBJ2-2; no clear D gene. Germline CDR1 and CDR2: MGHRA and YSYEKL. Trimming cost V 0 bases and J 6 bases, with 23 bases left between them. The CDR3 is 19 residues long. Here the CDR3 DNA reads TGCGCCAGCAGCCAAGAGTCTGTTTTAGCCCTCCTATCGGCCGGGGAGCTGTTTTTT. Amino acids: CASSQESVLALLSAGELFF.

The chain joins TRBV18 to TRBJ2-5, with TRBD1 matching 7 bases. V gave up 0 bases and J gave up 3 bases; unmatched junction bases: 7. This CDR3 contains 16 residues. Germline loops: CDR1 KGHSH, CDR2 LQKENI. The CDR3 region is CASSPPGQREKETQYF. The CDR3 DNA is TGTGCCAGCTCACCACCGGGACAGCGAGAAAAAGAGACCCAGTACTTC.

This sequence joins TRBV3-1 (or the pseudogene TRBV3-2) and TRBJ2-1, with D unresolved. V shed 3 bases and J shed 0 bases, with 21 bases lying between them. The CDR3 extends over 19 amino acids. CDR1 is LGHDT, CDR2 YNNKEL, per germline (reference sequence). CDR3 nucleotide sequence: TGTGCCAGCAGCCACCCCCTCGGTCGCGCGGAGAGCTCCTACAATGAGCAGTTCTTC. Amino acids: CASSHPLGRAESSYNEQFF.

The chain carries TRBV7-6 and TRBJ2-7, with D possibly matching TRBD2 (6 bases). The CDR3 contains 16 residues. Per germline, CDR1 SGHVS and CDR2 FNYEAQ. Trimming left V 3 bases short and J 3 bases short, with 18 bases between. CDR3 sequence: CASSLGDPGSGYEQYF. CDR3 sequence (DNA): TGTGCCAGCAGCTTGGGGGACCCCGGGAGTGGCTACGAGCAGTACTTC.

This chain links TRBV5-1 with TRBJ2-7; 9 bases are shared with TRBD1. Trimming took 1 base from V and 6 from J; bases not matched to a gene: 8. Germline loops: CDR1 SGHRS, CDR2 YFSETQ. The CDR3 runs to 15 residues. CDR3 protein: CASSLSQGARSEQYF. The CDR3 region has the DNA TGCGCCAGCAGCTTGTCACAGGGGGCTCGTAGCGAGCAGTACTTC.